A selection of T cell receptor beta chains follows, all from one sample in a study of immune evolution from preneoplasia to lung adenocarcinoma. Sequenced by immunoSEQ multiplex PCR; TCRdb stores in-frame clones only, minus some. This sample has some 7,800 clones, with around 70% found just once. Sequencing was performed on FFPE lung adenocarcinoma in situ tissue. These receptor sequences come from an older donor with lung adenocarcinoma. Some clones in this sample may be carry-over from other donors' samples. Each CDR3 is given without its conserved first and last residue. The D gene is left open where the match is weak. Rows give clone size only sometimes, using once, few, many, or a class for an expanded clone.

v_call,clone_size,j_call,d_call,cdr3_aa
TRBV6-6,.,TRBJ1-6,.,ASNPRGSENSPLH
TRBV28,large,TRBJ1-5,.,ASSGQNNQPQH
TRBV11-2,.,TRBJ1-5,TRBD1,ASSLGQVDQPQH
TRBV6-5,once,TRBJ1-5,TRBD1,ASRQGARQPQH
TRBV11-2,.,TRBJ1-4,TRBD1,ASSSPGGNGKLF
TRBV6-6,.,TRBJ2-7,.,ASSAQGPKEQY
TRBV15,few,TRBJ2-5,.,ATSSGWAQY
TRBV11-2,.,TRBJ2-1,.,ASSFGPQNEQF
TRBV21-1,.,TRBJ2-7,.,ASLRDPYEQY
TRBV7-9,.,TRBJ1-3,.,ASSFSGNTIY
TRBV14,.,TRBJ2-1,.,ASSQALAREQF
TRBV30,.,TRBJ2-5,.,AWIKGGETQY
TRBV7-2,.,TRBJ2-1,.,ASSLGGFSEQF
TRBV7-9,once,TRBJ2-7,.,ASSLVSGEGYEQY
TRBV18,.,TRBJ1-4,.,ASSPGSGVNEKLF
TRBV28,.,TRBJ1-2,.,ASRLNPNYGYT
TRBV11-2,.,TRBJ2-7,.,ASSPQQLGPYEQY
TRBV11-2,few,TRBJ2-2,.,ASSFELGGELF
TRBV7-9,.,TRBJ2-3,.,ASSLNILGPDTQY
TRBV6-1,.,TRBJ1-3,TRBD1,ASGQGASGNTIY
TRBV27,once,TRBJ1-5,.,ASSLDRWKESNQPQH
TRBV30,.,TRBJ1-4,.,AWGDGNEKLF
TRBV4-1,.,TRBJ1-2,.,ASSQESGVRGSDDYT
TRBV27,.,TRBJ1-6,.,ASTLRVPGPLH
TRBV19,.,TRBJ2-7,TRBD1,ASSFRQGARDEQY
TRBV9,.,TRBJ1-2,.,ASSVRGGYGYT
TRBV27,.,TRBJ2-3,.,AAAPRLADTQY
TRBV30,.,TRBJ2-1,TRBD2,ACGVAGGPWEQF
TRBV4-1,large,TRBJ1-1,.,ASSQGRVGVGTEAF
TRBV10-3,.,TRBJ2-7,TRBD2,AINEKGLSSPEQY
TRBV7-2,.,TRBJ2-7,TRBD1,ASATGASYEQY
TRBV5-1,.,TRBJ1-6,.,ASSSAGTGNSPLH
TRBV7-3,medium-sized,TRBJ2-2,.,ASSLDGRTGELF
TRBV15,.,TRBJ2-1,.,ATSRDRGAQF
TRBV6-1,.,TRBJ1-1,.,ASSEGQVNTEAF
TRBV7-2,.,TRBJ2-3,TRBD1,ASSQDRGRDTQY
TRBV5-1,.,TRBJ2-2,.,ASSSTGELF
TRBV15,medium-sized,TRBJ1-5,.,ATSRQGSGQPQH
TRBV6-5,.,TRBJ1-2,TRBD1,ASRLTGGQGGYT
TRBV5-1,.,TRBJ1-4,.,ASSLSLTTNEKLF
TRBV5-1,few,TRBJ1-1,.,ASSLLPVGGTEAF
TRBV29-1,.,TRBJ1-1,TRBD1,SAGQEGTEAF
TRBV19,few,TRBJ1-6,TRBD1,ASSATGICSPLH
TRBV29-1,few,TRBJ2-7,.,SAAGVAYEQY
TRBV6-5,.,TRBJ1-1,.,ASSYSDGGVGAF
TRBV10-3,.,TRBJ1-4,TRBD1,AISDPTQGGSNEKLF
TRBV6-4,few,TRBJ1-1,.,ASSPGPGGTEAF
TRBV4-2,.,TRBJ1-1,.,ASSKGMGNTEAF
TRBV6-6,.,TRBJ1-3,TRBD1,ASRPGGGGNTIY
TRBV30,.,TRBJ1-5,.,AWRGQASHQPQH
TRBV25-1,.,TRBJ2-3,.,ASSDAGQLTDTQY
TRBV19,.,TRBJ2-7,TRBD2,ASSPVLAGRYEQY
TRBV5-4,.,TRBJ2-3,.,ASGYYNTQY
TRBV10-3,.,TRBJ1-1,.,ATQGNTEAF
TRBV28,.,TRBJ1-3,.,ASRQRGNTIY